These 30 T cell receptor beta chains were all obtained from the same sample, sequenced in a study of blood T cell repertoires in COVID-19. The assay was immunoSEQ multiplex PCR, and TCRdb's table has in-frame clones only and misses some. The sample lists 290,000 or so clones; roughly 85% were seen once. Input material: peripheral blood. The receptors were gathered from a middle-aged man with active or convalescent COVID-19.

The V call is TRBV9, the J call TRBJ2-3; perhaps TRBD1 as D (6 bases). V was shortened by 0 bases and J by 1 base, with 18 bases between the two germline ends. Germline V CDR1 and CDR2: SGDLS, YYNGEE. The CDR3 runs 18 residues. The CDR3, as DNA: TGTGCCAGCAGCGTAGTAGGGCCTGACAGGATGGGCACAGATACGCAGTATTTT. Residues: CASSVVGPDRMGTDTQYF.

V and J are TRBV10-3 and TRBJ1-3, with D unclear. Germline CDR1 is ENHRY and CDR2 is SYGVKD. Trimming shortened V by 6 bases and J by 0 bases, and 6 bases separated the two germline ends. This CDR3 region has 13 residues. The CDR3 protein is CAIRRDSGNTIYF. The CDR3 nucleotides are TGTGCCATCAGGAGGGACTCTGGAAACACCATATATTTT.

The CDR3 loop reads CASSERVGVTGELFF. DNA of the CDR3: TGTGCCAGCAGTGAAAGGGTCGGGGTCACCGGGGAGCTGTTTTTT. V and J are TRBV6-1 and TRBJ2-2, with a weak D call TRBD2 (5 bases). Trimming stripped 2 bases from V and 4 bases from J, with 11 bases between. This CDR3 spans 15 amino acids. The germline V gene has CDR1 MNHNS and CDR2 SASEGT.

The gene calls are TRBV7-2 and TRBJ2-3; 9 nucleotides align to TRBD2. The CDR3 covers 15 residues. Losses at the gene ends were 3 bases for V and 1 base for J; bases not matched to a gene: 2. Germline V CDR1 and CDR2: SGHTA, FQGNSA. The CDR3: CASSFGGRGTDTQYF. DNA for the CDR3: TGTGCCAGCAGCTTTGGCGGGAGGGGCACAGATACGCAGTATTTT.

The V gene is TRBV7-6, the J gene TRBJ2-1; D remains ambiguous. Trimming took 5 bases from V and 0 from J, leaving 11 bases between them. The CDR3 totals 15 residues. Germline V gene sequence: CDR1 SGHVS, CDR2 FNYEAQ. The CDR3, as DNA: TGTGCCAGCAGCCGCGATCGGAGCTCCTACAATGAGCAGTTCTTC. Protein product: CASSRDRSSYNEQFF. Based on the CDR3 plus reference TRBV7-6 and TRBJ2-1, the full variable domain is GAGVSQSPRYKVTKRGQDVALRCDPISGHVSLYWYRQALGQGPEFLTYFNYEAQQDKSGLPNDRFSAERPEGSISTLTIQRTEQRDSAMYRCASSRDRSSYNEQFFGPGTRLTVL.

The rearrangement uses TRBV29-1 and TRBJ2-5; D gene unclear. Germline loops: CDR1 SQVTM, CDR2 ANQGSEA. Trimming pared 6 bases from V and 5 bases from J, leaving 16 bases between. The CDR3 length is 13 residues. CDR3 nucleotide sequence: TGCAGCGTCCGCGCGACTGACGAGGAGACCCAGTACTTC. It translates to CSVRATDEETQYF. Supplemented by reference TRBV29-1 and TRBJ2-5, the full variable domain reads SAVISQKPSRDICQRGTSLTIQCQVDSQVTMMFWYRQQPGQSLTLIATANQGSEATYESGFVIDKFPISRPNLTFSTLTVSNMSPEDSSIYLCSVRATDEETQYFGPGTRLLVL.

The chain employs TRBV5-1 and TRBJ2-1; the match to TRBD2 covers 9 bases. CDR3 length equals 17 residues. The germline CDR1 and CDR2 sequences are SGHRS and YFSETQ. Trimming at V came to 2 bases and at J to 2 bases, leaving 8 bases not matched to a gene. The CDR3 region has the DNA TGCGCCAGCAGCTTTAGGGCTAGCGGGACAACCTACAATGAGCAGTTCTTC. This gives the protein CASSFRASGTTYNEQFF.

The chain links TRBV9 to TRBJ2-5; 7 bases line up with TRBD1. There are 14 residues in the CDR3. CDR1 is SGDLS, CDR2 YYNGEE, per germline. V was clipped by 3 bases and J by 2 bases; unmatched bases: 4. CDR3 in DNA: TGTGCCAGCAGCGCTACGGGACAGCAAGAGACCCAGTACTTC. It yields the protein CASSATGQQETQYF. Supplemented by reference TRBV9 and TRBJ2-5, the full variable domain reads DSGVTQTPKHLITATGQRVTLRCSPRSGDLSVYWYQQSLDQGLQFLIQYYNGEERAKGNILERFSAQQFPDLHSELNLSSLELGDSALYFCASSATGQQETQYFGPGTRLLVL.

The chain couples TRBV9 to TRBJ1-1, with no clear D. V lost 0 bases to trimming and J lost 3 bases, with 6 bases between them. This CDR3 region has 13 residues. CDR1 SGDLS and CDR2 YYNGEE come from the germline V gene. CDR3 residues: CASSVGVYTEAFF. CDR3 nucleotide sequence: TGTGCCAGCAGCGTAGGCGTATACACTGAAGCTTTCTTT.

The V gene is TRBV29-1, the J gene TRBJ2-3, with D perhaps TRBD1 (5 bases). The CDR3 covers 13 residues. V gave up 7 bases and J gave up 5 bases, with 16 bases separating them. CDR1 and CDR2 from the germline V gene are SQVTM and ANQGSEA. As DNA, the CDR3 is TGCAGCGCCACGCCGGCGACAGTAGATACGCAGTATTTT. Translation gives CSATPATVDTQYF.

The sample holds a few counts of this clone. The CDR3 loop is CASSSNAGVGNTIYF. The CDR3, as DNA: TGCGCCAGCAGCTCAAACGCAGGGGTTGGAAACACCATATATTTT. V is TRBV5-1 and J is TRBJ1-3, with TRBD1 as a possible D gene (6 bases). In germline, CDR1 is SGHRS, CDR2 YFSETQ. Trimming removed 3 bases from V and 3 bases from J, with 13 bases in between. CDR3 length: 15 residues.

This chain connects TRBV6-5 to TRBJ2-3; no clear D. Germline values: CDR1 MNHEY, CDR2 SVGAGI. V lost 2 bases, J lost 1 base, and 7 bases lay in between. The CDR3 length is 14 residues. CDR3 loop: CASSYGLGTDTQYF. In nucleotides, the CDR3 is TGTGCCAGCAGTTACGGGCTGGGCACAGATACGCAGTATTTT.

The CDR3 sequence: CASSQEGAQAGELFF. The CDR3, as DNA: TGCGCCAGCAGCCAAGAAGGGGCGCAGGCCGGGGAGCTGTTTTTT. The J gene is TRBJ2-2, the V gene TRBV4-1; tentatively, D is TRBD1 (5 bases). V was clipped by 0 bases and J by 6 bases, with 11 bases between them. The CDR3 extends over 15 amino acids. Germline V gene lookup returns CDR1 MGHRA and CDR2 YSYEKL.

The chain carries TRBV2 and TRBJ1-1; D not resolved. The CDR3 is 10 residues long. The germline V gene has CDR1 SNHLY and CDR2 FYNNEI. The V gene lost 6 bases and the J gene lost 11 bases, with 10 bases spanning the gap. The CDR3 nucleotides are TGTGCCAGCAGGAGTACTTGGGCTTTCTTT. Translation: CASRSTWAFF.

As concerns this clone: The CDR3 end shows no conserved phenylalanine or tryptophan, and so a read error is likely. The DNA is omitted, as the CDR3 cannot be located on it reliably, and the CDR3 follows TCRdb's listing. This chain links TRBV21-1 with TRBJ2-7; the table calls TRBD1, which could not be checked here. TRBV21-1 is a recognized pseudogene. A total of 18 residues make up the CDR3, ends included. CDR3 amino acids: CASSKGPSPPDIAAGKGQ.

The chain is built from TRBV12-5 and TRBJ2-7; TRBD2 matches 14 bases. Germline V gene lookup returns CDR1 LGHNT and CDR2 FRNRAP. This CDR3 spans 16 amino acids. The CDR3 is CPKGLAGALNRLQQYF. CDR3 nucleotides: TGTCCGAAGGGACTAGCGGGAGCACTGAATCGATTGCAGCAGTACTTC.

This chain links TRBV5-5 with TRBJ2-7; possible D gene TRBD2, 5 bases. Germline V gene lookup returns CDR1 SGHKS and CDR2 YYEKEE (reference sequence). CDR3 length equals 13 residues. The V end lost 7 bases, the J end lost 0 bases, and 11 bases lay between the germline ends. CDR3 nucleotide sequence: TGTGCCAGCGGACTTTCCCCCTCCTACGAGCAGTACTTC. This codes for CASGLSPSYEQYF.

The DNA for the CDR3 is TGTGCCAGCAGCTCCGGACTGAGCTACGAGCAGTACTTC. Amino acids: CASSSGLSYEQYF. The chain combines TRBV7-2 with TRBJ2-7; TRBD2 is a possible D gene (5 bases). The CDR3 spans 13 residues. V was trimmed by 4 bases and J by 3 bases, leaving 10 bases between them. From germline, CDR1 is SGHTA and CDR2 FQGNSA. The variable domain in full, with the rest retrieved from reference TRBV7-2 and TRBJ2-7, is GAGVSQSPSNKVTEKGKDVELRCDPISGHTALYWYRQSLGQGLEFLIYFQGNSAPDKSGLPSDRFSAERTGGSVSTLTIQRTQQEDSAVYLCASSSGLSYEQYFGPGTRLTVT.

The chain has TRBV28 and TRBJ2-7, with TRBD2 as a possible D gene (5 bases). Trimming took 3 bases from V and 7 from J, leaving 16 bases between them. Looked up from germline, CDR1 is MDHEN and CDR2 is SYDVKM. The CDR3 extends over 14 amino acids. CDR3 sequence reads: CASSFGETPKEQYF. Here the CDR3 DNA reads TGTGCCAGCAGTTTCGGGGAGACCCCTAAAGAGCAGTACTTC.

The genes are TRBV28 and TRBJ2-2; D not certain. V lost 5 bases, J lost 6 bases, and 13 bases lay in between. The CDR3 consists of 14 residues. The germline CDR1 and CDR2 sequences are MDHEN and SYDVKM. The CDR3 region is CASSPSSLPGELFF. In nucleotides, the CDR3 is TGTGCCAGCAGTCCCTCTAGTCTCCCCGGGGAGCTGTTTTTT. Full variable domain (remainder filled in from reference TRBV28 and TRBJ2-2): DVKVTQSSRYLVKRTGEKVFLECVQDMDHENMFWYRQDPGLGLRLIYFSYDVKMKEKGDIPEGYSVSREKKERFSLILESASTNQTSMYLCASSPSSLPGELFFGEGSRLTVL.

V is TRBV9 and J is TRBJ2-3; 9 bases are shared with TRBD1. The CDR3 is 15 amino acids. Germline trimming cut 3 bases from V and 2 bases from J; bases unmatched to any gene: 4. Germline V gene sequence: CDR1 SGDLS, CDR2 YYNGEE. CDR3: CASSGGTGNTDTQYF. The CDR3, as DNA: TGTGCCAGCAGCGGAGGGACAGGGAACACAGATACGCAGTATTTT. Drawing the rest from reference TRBV9 and TRBJ2-3, the complete variable domain is DSGVTQTPKHLITATGQRVTLRCSPRSGDLSVYWYQQSLDQGLQFLIQYYNGEERAKGNILERFSAQQFPDLHSELNLSSLELGDSALYFCASSGGTGNTDTQYFGPGTRLTVL.

The V call is TRBV24-1, the J call TRBJ2-1; D might be TRBD2 (5 bases). CDR3 size: 16 residues. V dropped 5 bases and J dropped 4 bases, with 17 bases sitting between them. Germline V gene lookup returns CDR1 KGHDR and CDR2 SFDVKD. This CDR3 reads CATSAPSTGSYNEQFF. The CDR3 region has the DNA TGTGCCACCAGTGCCCCGTCGACGGGGTCGTACAATGAGCAGTTCTTC.

Only a few counts were recorded for this clone. This sequence joins TRBV7-2 and TRBJ2-1; 9 bases align to TRBD2. The germline V gene has CDR1 SGHTA and CDR2 FQGNSA. The ends lost 1 base at V and 8 bases at J; junction bases unmatched: 3. This CDR3 spans 14 amino acids. Here the CDR3 reads CASSLGREGHEQFF. The CDR3 nucleotides are TGTGCCAGCAGCTTAGGGCGGGAGGGCCATGAGCAGTTCTTC.

The gene calls are TRBV24-1 and TRBJ1-5, with 11 nucleotides matching TRBD1. This CDR3 contains 16 residues. Germline assignment: CDR1 KGHDR and CDR2 SFDVKD. J lost 7 bases, V lost 4 bases, and 8 bases had no gene match. CDR3 nucleotides: TGTGCCACCAGTGACCCGGGACAGGGGGGTGGACAGCCCCAGCATTTT. Protein sequence: CATSDPGQGGGQPQHF.

As regards this clone: At one end, the junction sequence differs from germline, possibly due to a read error. This chain uses TRBV5-1 with TRBJ1-1; TRBD1 aligns across 9 bases. CDR1 is SGHRS and CDR2 is YFSETQ in the germline V gene. The CDR3 loop spans 16 amino acids. This chain's CDR3 is CASTLSTGGRNTEAFF. The CDR3 DNA reads as TGCGCCAGCACCTTGAGCACAGGGGGCAGGAACACTGAAGCTTTCTTT.

V and J are TRBV19 and TRBJ2-1; no firm D call. Trimming left V 3 bases short and J 5 bases short, with 8 bases between. The CDR3 sequence is 13 residues long. Germline V lookup: CDR1 LNHDA, CDR2 SQIVND (reference sequence). The CDR3 DNA is TGTGCCAGTAGTATGAGTCCTAACAATGAGCAGTTCTTC. This encodes CASSMSPNNEQFF.

The chain combines TRBV4-3 with TRBJ1-1, with D unclear. V lost 1 base and J 5 bases, leaving 8 bases between the germline ends. This CDR3 spans 13 amino acids. Germline CDR1 reads LGHNA; CDR2 reads YSLEER. CDR3 bases: TGCGCCAGCAGCCAAGGCGGGGTGACTGAAGCTTTCTTT. Its protein is CASSQGGVTEAFF.

This chain joins TRBV7-9 and TRBJ1-2; 7 nucleotides match TRBD1. Per germline, CDR1 SEHNR and CDR2 FQNEAQ (reference sequence). CDR3 length: 15 amino acids. V was pared by 5 bases and J by 3 bases, with 9 bases of the junction left unmatched. The DNA for the CDR3 is TGTGCCAGCAGCCATCCGACAGGGATGGACTATGGCTACACCTTC. Its translation is CASSHPTGMDYGYTF.

This chain links TRBV2 with TRBJ1-2; possibly TRBD1 for D (5 bases). This CDR3 comprises 14 residues. The germline gives CDR1 SNHLY, CDR2 FYNNEI. The V gene lost 1 base and the J gene lost 9 bases, with 15 bases spanning the gap. The CDR3 is CASSEGPRVNSYTF. The CDR3 DNA sequence: TGTGCCAGCAGTGAAGGTCCCAGGGTGAACAGCTACACCTTC.

V usage is TRBV4-1 and J usage is TRBJ1-1; no clear D gene. This CDR3 has 12 residues. Germline-derived CDR1 and CDR2 are MGHRA and YSYEKL. V lost 1 base and J 7 bases, leaving 7 bases between the germline ends. CDR3 in DNA: TGCGCCAGCAGCCAAGTTTACGGTGAAGCTTTCTTT. Its translation: CASSQVYGEAFF.